The next 31 T cell receptor beta chains were all read from a single sample in a study of human T cells and chemical hapten exposure. TCRdb ran MiXCR on the 5' RACE reads and lists one entry per CDR3 protein. The repertoire holds about 80,000 distinct CDR3 sequences, more than 15% seen once, with 6.8% in the top ten. Extraction of total RNA was performed on unfractionated whole blood. All receptors come from a female donor in good health.

This chain uses TRBV12-3 or TRBV12-4 with TRBJ2-5; 13 bases agree with TRBD2. The CDR3 loop spans 15 amino acids. The ends lost 3 bases at V and 3 bases at J; junction bases unmatched: 1. This CDR3 is CASSFGLAGEETQYF. The CDR3, as DNA: TGTGCCAGCAGTTTCGGACTAGCGGGGGAAGAGACCCAGTACTTC.

The chain combines TRBV24-1 with TRBJ1-4; possible D gene TRBD1, 5 bases. This CDR3 comprises 12 residues. The V gene's germline CDR1 is KGHDR and CDR2 SFDVKD. V was cut by 8 bases and J by 3 bases, with 6 bases left in between. The CDR3 reads CATMGANEKLFF. The CDR3 bases are TGTGCCACCATGGGGGCTAATGAAAAACTGTTTTTT.

V usage is TRBV27 and J usage is TRBJ2-3, with D perhaps TRBD1 (6 bases). This CDR3 has 14 amino acids. V lost 5 bases and J lost 4, with 13 bases in between. Germline values: CDR1 MNHEY, CDR2 SMNVEV (reference sequence). The CDR3 DNA follows: TGTGCCAGCAGTGCGCACAGGGATTCAGATACGCAGTATTTT. Protein sequence: CASSAHRDSDTQYF.

This chain links TRBV30 with TRBJ2-2, with 12 nucleotides matching TRBD2. Germline V gene data show CDR1 as GTSNPN and CDR2 as SVGIG (reference sequence). The length of the CDR3 is 18 residues. V lost 0 bases and J lost 4; bases outside the gene matches: 9. CDR3 DNA: TGTGCCTGGAGTGTACAGGCTAGCGGGAGGGCCTCCACCGGGGAGCTGTTTTTT. Its protein is CAWSVQASGRASTGELFF.

This clonotype was detected ten times or more. This chain links TRBV20-1 with TRBJ2-7; 7 bases are a match to TRBD2. The ends lost 0 bases at V and 0 bases at J; junction bases unmatched: 11. The germline V gene has CDR1 DFQATT and CDR2 SNEGSKA (reference sequence). The CDR3 spans 17 residues. The CDR3 nucleotides are TGCAGTGCTAGAGATTCCTTGGGCGGGGGAAACTCCTACGAGCAGTACTTC. The encoded protein is CSARDSLGGGNSYEQYF.

A few counts support this clonotype. The chain joins TRBV7-9 to TRBJ1-1; D might be TRBD1 (6 bases). CDR1 SEHNR and CDR2 FQNEAQ come from the germline V gene (reference sequence). V was shortened by 1 base and J by 3 bases, with 6 bases between the two germline ends. There are 13 residues in the CDR3. This CDR3 reads CASSLGGHTEAFF. Here the CDR3 DNA reads TGTGCCAGCAGCTTAGGGGGGCACACTGAAGCTTTCTTT.

On this clonotype itself: The conserved phenylalanine or tryptophan normally closing the CDR3 is absent here, so this likely arose from a read error. V and J are TRBV18 and TRBJ2-2, with unresolved D. This CDR3 has 15 residues. The germline gives CDR1 KGHSH, CDR2 LQKENI. Trimming removed 2 bases from V and 4 bases from J, with 11 bases in between. The CDR3 loop is CASSPTGPGTGELFV. The CDR3 region has the DNA TGTGCCAGCTCACCAACGGGTCCGGGCACCGGGGAGCTGTTTGTT.

This clonotype has only a few counts. This chain links TRBV29-1 with TRBJ1-2; a weak D match, TRBD1 (5 bases). V lost 0 bases to trimming and J lost 4 bases, with 12 bases between them. The germline V gene has CDR1 SQVTM and CDR2 ANQGSEA. This CDR3 comprises 14 residues. Here the CDR3 reads CSVEEYRQGYGYTF. Here the CDR3 DNA reads TGCAGCGTTGAAGAGTATCGGCAGGGCTATGGCTACACCTTC.

This clonotype was detected once. Written as DNA, the CDR3 is TGTGCCAGCAGCCTCAGGCGGGGGTACGAGCAGTACTTC. Translating it yields CASSLRRGYEQYF. The chain recombines TRBV13 with TRBJ2-7; 7 bases agree with TRBD2. CDR1 is PRHDT, CDR2 FYEKMQ, per germline (reference sequence). V lost 5 bases, J lost 4 bases, and 5 bases stayed unmatched. The CDR3 is 13 residues long.

The chain joins TRBV3-1 to TRBJ2-1, with D possibly being TRBD2 (5 bases). The germline CDR1 and CDR2 sequences are LGHDT and YNNKEL (reference sequence). The CDR3 has 13 residues. Trimming took off 4 bases at V and 13 bases at J, with 17 bases between the two ends. The CDR3 region is CASSPGLDISQFF. Written as DNA, the CDR3 is TGTGCCAGCAGCCCCGGACTCGATATATCTCAGTTCTTC.

This clonotype was observed many times. The chain is built from TRBV4-3 and TRBJ2-6; 7 bases align to TRBD2. The ends lost 0 bases at V and 2 bases at J; junction bases unmatched: 1. Germline CDR1 is LGHNA and CDR2 is YSLEER. This CDR3 has 16 amino acids. The CDR3 nucleotides are TGCGCCAGCAGCCAAGATGGGGGGGCTGGGGCCAACGTCCTGACTTTC. It translates to CASSQDGGAGANVLTF.

This clonotype was seen a handful of times. The rearrangement links TRBV6-1 to TRBJ1-5; TRBD1 agrees at 12 bases. V lost 2 bases to trimming and J lost 7 bases; unmatched junction nucleotides: 3. The germline gives CDR1 MNHNS, CDR2 SASEGT. The CDR3 totals 15 residues. Here the CDR3 DNA reads TGTGCCAGCAGTGAACCGGGACAGGGGGCCCAGCCCCAGCATTTT. This translates into CASSEPGQGAQPQHF.

This clonotype showed up many times. The V gene is TRBV7-9, the J gene TRBJ1-1; a weak D match, TRBD1 (5 bases). The V gene's germline CDR1 is SEHNR and CDR2 FQNEAQ (reference sequence). The CDR3 covers 14 residues. Trimming stripped 0 bases from V and 4 bases from J, with 9 bases between. In nucleotides, the CDR3 is TGTGCCAGCAGCTTAGCAGGGGTGGCCACTGAAGCTTTCTTT. This gives the protein CASSLAGVATEAFF.

The table lists this clonotype with a few counts. The J gene is TRBJ2-3, the V gene TRBV4-2; a possible D gene is TRBD2 (6 bases). Germline CDR1 is LGHNA and CDR2 is YNFKEQ. V was clipped by 3 bases and J by 5 bases, with 27 bases between them. The CDR3 has 19 amino acids. The chain's CDR3 is CASSHPPWTDERVGDTQYF. In DNA, the CDR3 is TGTGCCAGCAGCCATCCTCCATGGACTGATGAGCGGGTCGGAGATACGCAGTATTTT.

This rearrangement joins TRBV13 to TRBJ2-5; 7 bases are a match to TRBD1. Trimming took 4 bases from V and 0 from J; bases not matched to a gene: 2. Germline V CDR1 and CDR2: PRHDT, FYEKMQ (reference sequence). The CDR3 sequence is 14 residues long. CDR3 protein: CASSYGTDQETQYF. CDR3 sequence (DNA): TGTGCCAGCAGCTACGGGACAGACCAAGAGACCCAGTACTTC.

Comments on this clonotype: With a much larger clone just one base away, this may be a read error. Because it lacks the conserved phenylalanine or tryptophan at the end, this CDR3 is likely a read error. V gene TRBV20-1 combines with J gene TRBJ1-1; no reliable D call. Germline-derived CDR1 and CDR2 are DFQATT and SNEGSKA (reference sequence). This CDR3 is 12 amino acids long. V was clipped by 2 bases and J by 1 base, with 5 bases between them. CDR3 coding DNA: TGCAGTGCTAGACGCGGGAACACTGAAGCTTTCTCT. Its translation: CSARRGNTEAFS.

Only a few counts were recorded for this clonotype. The rearrangement uses TRBV19 and TRBJ2-6; the D is unclear. V gave up 0 bases and J gave up 1 base, with 7 bases separating them. The germline CDR1 and CDR2 sequences are LNHDA and SQIVND (reference sequence). This CDR3 comprises 16 residues. The CDR3 sequence: CASSIDRQSGANVLTF. CDR3 bases: TGTGCCAGTAGTATAGATCGCCAGTCTGGGGCCAACGTCCTGACTTTC.

V and J are TRBV6-5 and TRBJ2-5; 7 bases align to TRBD1. Germline CDR1 and CDR2: MNHEY and SVGAGI. The CDR3 is made up of 15 amino acids. J gave up 2 bases and V 2 bases, and 5 bases lay outside the gene matches. CDR3 amino acids: CASSYRSGQQETQYF. Written as DNA, the CDR3 is TGTGCCAGCAGTTACAGATCGGGACAGCAAGAGACCCAGTACTTC.

This clonotype was detected only a few times. This chain links TRBV12-3 or TRBV12-4 with TRBJ2-1; 7 bases map to TRBD2. CDR3 size: 13 residues. The trim removed 7 bases at V and 7 bases at J, leaving 7 bases unmatched. CDR3 nucleotide sequence: TGTGCCAGCATCCTAGTGGGAGGGAATGAGCAGTTCTTC. It yields the protein CASILVGGNEQFF.

V and J are TRBV20-1 and TRBJ1-1; TRBD1 agrees at 9 bases. The CDR3 is made up of 13 amino acids. Germline assignment: CDR1 DFQATT and CDR2 SNEGSKA (reference sequence). CDR3 sequence reads: CSPWDRVFTEAFF. The CDR3 coding sequence is TGCAGCCCTTGGGACAGGGTTTTCACTGAAGCTTTCTTT.

This clonotype was seen only a few times. This chain links TRBV7-2 with TRBJ2-3, with TRBD1 matching over 9 bases. This CDR3 spans 15 amino acids. The V and J ends lost 5 bases and 4 bases, in that order; junction bases with no gene match: 7. CDR1 is SGHTA and CDR2 is FQGNSA in the germline V gene. The CDR3 bases are TGTGCCAGCAGCGAACTGGGACAGGGAGCAGATACGCAGTATTTT. Translation gives CASSELGQGADTQYF.

This clonotype turned up a few times. This rearrangement joins TRBV7-9 to TRBJ2-1; D uncertain. Germline CDR1 is SEHNR and CDR2 is FQNEAQ (reference sequence). The ends were cut back, 2 bases at V and 9 bases at J, with 8 bases in the middle. The CDR3 has 12 residues. The CDR3 DNA reads TGTGCCAGCAGCTTAATTGGCAGTGAGCAGTTCTTC. Its translation is CASSLIGSEQFF. The full variable domain, in which reference TRBV7-9 and TRBJ2-1 provide the parts outside the CDR3, is DTGVSQNPRHKITKRGQNVTFRCDPISEHNRLYWYRQTLGQGPEFLTYFQNEAQLEKSRLLSDRFSAERPKGSFSTLEIQRTEQGDSAMYLCASSLIGSEQFFGPGTRLTVL.

This clonotype has more than one count but fewer than ten. The chain employs TRBV3-1 and TRBJ2-3; unclear D gene. CDR1 and CDR2 (germline): LGHDT, YNNKEL (reference sequence). The CDR3 contains 13 residues. The V end lost 4 bases, the J end lost 4 bases, and 9 bases lay between the germline ends. The chain's CDR3 is CASSRERPDTQYF. The CDR3 bases are TGTGCCAGCAGCCGAGAAAGACCAGATACGCAGTATTTT.

This clonotype was seen a few times. The V and J genes are TRBV6-5 and TRBJ1-6, with D possibly TRBD1 on 5 matching bases. Germline CDR1 and CDR2: MNHEY and SVGAGI. The CDR3 has 16 amino acids. V gave up 0 bases and J gave up 10 bases, with 16 bases separating them. The DNA for the CDR3 is TGTGCCAGCAGTTACTCGTCCCAGGGAGGTTGGTCACCCCTCCACTTT. Protein sequence: CASSYSSQGGWSPLHF.

V usage is TRBV10-3 and J usage is TRBJ1-1, with D perhaps TRBD1 (6 bases). The CDR3 loop spans 14 amino acids. V lost 4 bases and J lost 6, with 15 bases in between. Germline CDR1 and CDR2: ENHRY and SYGVKD. DNA for the CDR3: TGTGCCATCAGTGTAACAGGGAAGAGACCTGAAGCTTTCTTT. This gives the protein CAISVTGKRPEAFF.

This clonotype was seen a handful of times. The V and J genes are TRBV6-1 and TRBJ2-1; TRBD2 matches at 7 bases. Germline-derived CDR1 and CDR2 are MNHNS and SASEGT. The V and J ends lost 0 bases and 7 bases, in that order; junction bases with no gene match: 6. The CDR3 covers 15 residues. The CDR3 is CASSEASSGVNEQFF. As DNA, the CDR3 is TGTGCCAGCAGTGAAGCGTCCAGCGGGGTTAATGAGCAGTTCTTC.

The chain couples TRBV29-1 to TRBJ1-4; no definite D call. There are 11 residues in the CDR3. V was clipped by 7 bases and J by 6 bases, with 9 bases between them. CDR1 and CDR2 from the germline V gene are SQVTM and ANQGSEA. The CDR3 coding sequence is TGCAGCGGTACACTAGATGAAAAACTGTTTTTT. It specifies CSGTLDEKLFF.

This clonotype has just a few counts. The chain employs TRBV28 and TRBJ2-1; TRBD1 matches 11 bases. Trimming took 9 bases from V and 10 from J; bases not matched to a gene: 11. The CDR3 contains 14 residues. The germline V gene encodes CDR1 MDHEN and CDR2 SYDVKM. The CDR3 loop is CASFRTGGTYEQFF. DNA of the CDR3: TGTGCCAGTTTTCGGACAGGGGGCACGTACGAGCAGTTCTTC.

This clonotype was detected only a few times. The chain combines TRBV12-3 or TRBV12-4 with TRBJ2-4; TRBD2 matches at 10 bases. V lost 7 bases to trimming and J lost 11 bases; unmatched junction nucleotides: 8. This CDR3 region has 13 residues. DNA for the CDR3: TGTGCCAGCATCGGGCGGCTAGCGGGAGTTCAGTACTTC. Its protein is CASIGRLAGVQYF.

The chain carries TRBV12-5 and TRBJ1-2; D gene uncertain. CDR3 length: 14 amino acids. Trimming took off 0 bases at V and 5 bases at J, with 10 bases between the two ends. Per the germline V gene, CDR1 is LGHNT and CDR2 is FRNRAP. CDR3 residues: CASGLVRAQYGYTF. In nucleotides, the CDR3 is TGTGCTAGTGGTTTGGTACGGGCCCAGTATGGCTACACCTTC. The variable domain in full, completed from reference TRBV12-5 and TRBJ1-2, reads DARVTQTPRHKVTEMGQEVTMRCQPILGHNTVFWYRQTMMQGLELLAYFRNRAPLDDSGMPKDRFSAEMPDATLATLKIQPSEPRDSAVYFCASGLVRAQYGYTFGSGTRLTVV.

This clonotype was observed a few times. This chain's CDR3 is CASRPRTSGRSGQYF. In nucleotides, the CDR3 is TGTGCCAGCAGGCCCAGGACTAGCGGGAGGAGCGGGCAGTACTTC. The chain employs TRBV28 and TRBJ2-7; 14 bases are shared with TRBD2. CDR1 and CDR2 from the germline V gene are MDHEN and SYDVKM. V shed 6 bases and J 9 bases; nucleotides not matched to a gene: 10. The CDR3 is 15 residues long.